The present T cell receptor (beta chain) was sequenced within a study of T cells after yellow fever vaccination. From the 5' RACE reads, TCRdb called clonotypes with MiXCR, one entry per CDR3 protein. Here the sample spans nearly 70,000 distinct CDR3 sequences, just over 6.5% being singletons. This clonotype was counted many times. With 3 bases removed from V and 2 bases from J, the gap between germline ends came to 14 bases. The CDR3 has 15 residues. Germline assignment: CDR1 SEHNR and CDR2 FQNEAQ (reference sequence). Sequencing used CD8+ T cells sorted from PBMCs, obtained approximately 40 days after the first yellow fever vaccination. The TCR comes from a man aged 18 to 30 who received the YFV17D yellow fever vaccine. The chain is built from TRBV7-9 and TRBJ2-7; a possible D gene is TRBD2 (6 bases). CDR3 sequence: CASSFDIGGTYEQYF. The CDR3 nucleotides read TGTGCCAGCAGCTTTGACATCGGGGGAACCTACGAGCAGTACTTC.